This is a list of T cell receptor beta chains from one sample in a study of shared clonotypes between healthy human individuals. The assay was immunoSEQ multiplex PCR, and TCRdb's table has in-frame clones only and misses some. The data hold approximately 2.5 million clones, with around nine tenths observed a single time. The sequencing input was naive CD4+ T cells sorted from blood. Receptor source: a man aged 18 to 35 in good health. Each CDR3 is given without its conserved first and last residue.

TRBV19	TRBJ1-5	ASSMGSGQPQH
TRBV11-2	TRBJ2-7	ASSLGSLGYEQY
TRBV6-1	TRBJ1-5	ASSELRLYSNQPQH
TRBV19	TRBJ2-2	ASRTANTGELF
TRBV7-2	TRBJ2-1	ASSFLGQGANNEQF
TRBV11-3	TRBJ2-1	ASSLDLGENPNEQF
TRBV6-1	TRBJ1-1	ASSERQGTEAF
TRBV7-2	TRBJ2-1	ASSLAGTGGNNEQF
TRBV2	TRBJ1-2	ASSGVGHTNYGYT
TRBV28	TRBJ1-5	ASRSNQPQH
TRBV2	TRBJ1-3	ASRQSTTGNTIY
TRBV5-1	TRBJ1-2	ASAQGRNTNGYT
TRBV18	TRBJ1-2	ASSPPGNYGYT
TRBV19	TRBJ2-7	ASSPSGTSGGEQY
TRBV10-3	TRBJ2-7	AISTGTSYEQY
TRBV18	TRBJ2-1	ASSPRHNRDEQF
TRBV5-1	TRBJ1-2	ASSLGGADYGYT
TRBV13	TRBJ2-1	ASSPRGRRDNEQF
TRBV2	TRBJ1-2	ASLRGPGYT
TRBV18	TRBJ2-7	ASSPTLTKGAEQY
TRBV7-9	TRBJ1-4	ASSSIGVDEKLF
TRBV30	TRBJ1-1	AWSLTGYESTEAF
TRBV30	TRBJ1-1	AWREDADTEAF
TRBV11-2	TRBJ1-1	ASSLGQGNTEAF
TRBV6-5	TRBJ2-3	ASMRGSTDTQY
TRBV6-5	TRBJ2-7	ASSYLAEQY
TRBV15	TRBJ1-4	ATSRDRNEKLF
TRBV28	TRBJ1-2	ASSLGGREIFYGYT